The next 32 T cell receptor beta chains were all read from a single sample in a study of T cells in Graves' hyperthyroidism and ophthalmopathy. Amplified regions were TCR beta CDR3 sequences from RNA transcripts. During a first-round RT-PCR of the TCR CDR3, the HTBI primer set was used. TCRdb reanalysed the multiplex PCR reads using MiXCR and keeps one entry per CDR3 protein. Altogether under 600,000 distinct CDR3 sequences are present, more than 15% being singletons, with the ten largest covering less than 3.5%. Sequenced input: blood. Receptor source: a woman aged 40 to 50 with Graves' ophthalmopathy.

The CDR3 loop is CASRGTSLNSYNEQFF. In DNA, the CDR3 is TGTGCCAGCAGGGGGACTAGCCTGAATTCCTACAATGAGCAGTTCTTC. The chain recombines TRBV27 with TRBJ2-1; 9 bases map to TRBD2. CDR1 MNHEY and CDR2 SMNVEV come from the germline V gene (reference sequence). The CDR3 totals 16 residues. Trimming cost V 6 bases and J 1 base; bases outside gene matches: 7.

The DNA for the CDR3 is TGTGCCAGCAGCTTGGCAGGGGCCCTCCACTTT. This translates into CASSLAGALHF. The genes are TRBV5-6 and TRBJ1-6; perhaps TRBD1 as D (6 bases). Trimming pared 0 bases from V and 14 bases from J, leaving 6 bases between. Germline lookup yields CDR1 SGHDT and CDR2 YYEEEE. The CDR3 is 11 residues long.

This clonotype was picked up a small number of times. The V gene is TRBV6-1, the J gene TRBJ2-1, with 9 bases fitting TRBD2. Germline lookup yields CDR1 MNHNS and CDR2 SASEGT. The CDR3 sequence is 14 residues long. Trimming at V came to 5 bases and at J to 7 bases, leaving 6 bases not matched to a gene. In DNA form, the CDR3 reads TGTGCCAGCAGTAGGGTAGCGGGAGCGAATGAGCAGTTCTTC. Translated: CASSRVAGANEQFF.

The sample holds a few counts of this clonotype. This chain connects TRBV20-1 to TRBJ2-4, with D tentatively TRBD2 (7 bases). The V gene lost 7 bases and the J gene lost 4 bases, with 14 bases spanning the gap. Germline lookup yields CDR1 DFQATT and CDR2 SNEGSKA (reference sequence). The length of the CDR3 is 13 residues. CDR3 in DNA: TGCAGTGGCCTAAGGGGGGGTAAAAACATTCAGTACTTC. Its protein product is CSGLRGGKNIQYF.

CDR3 sequence: CSAPGASSYNSPLHF. Written as DNA, the CDR3 is TGCAGTGCGCCTGGGGCCAGCTCCTATAATTCACCCCTCCACTTT. The V and J genes are TRBV20-1 and TRBJ1-6; D perhaps matches TRBD1 (5 bases). Germline CDR1 and CDR2: DFQATT and SNEGSKA (reference sequence). The CDR3 has 15 amino acids. The V end was cut by 6 bases, the J end by 0 bases, with 12 bases between.

This clonotype was seen at least ten times. At one end, the junction sequence differs from germline, possibly due to a read error. The V and J genes are TRBV3-1 and TRBJ2-7; 8 nucleotides align to TRBD1. The CDR3 extends over 15 amino acids. Germline loops: CDR1 LGHDT, CDR2 YNNKEL (reference sequence). CDR3 DNA: TGTGCCAGCAGCCAAGTGGGGGACAGGTCCTCCGAGCAGTACTTC. Translated, it gives CASSQVGDRSSEQYF.

This clonotype turned up a few times. The gene calls are TRBV6-2 or TRBV6-3 and TRBJ2-1, with TRBD2 as a possible D gene (6 bases). CDR1 MNHEY and CDR2 SVGEGT come from the germline V gene. This CDR3 is 12 amino acids long. V lost 2 bases and J 12 bases, leaving 11 bases between the germline ends. CDR3 region: CASSYDSGLQFF. CDR3 DNA: TGTGCCAGCAGTTACGATAGCGGCCTGCAGTTCTTC.

The chain combines TRBV2 with TRBJ2-3, with 8 nucleotides matching TRBD2. CDR1 SNHLY and CDR2 FYNNEI come from the germline V gene. The CDR3 sequence is 17 residues long. The V and J ends lost 6 bases and 2 bases, in that order; junction bases with no gene match: 13. CDR3 nucleotide sequence: TGTGCCAGCAGCCAAGATTTTGGCGGGGGGTTCACAGATACGCAGTATTTT. Its protein product is CASSQDFGGGFTDTQYF.

This clonotype was seen repeatedly, ten times or more. V is TRBV7-9 and J is TRBJ2-4, with 10 bases matching TRBD1. The germline V gene encodes CDR1 SEHNR and CDR2 FQNEAQ (reference sequence). The CDR3 has 18 amino acids. V was clipped by 0 bases and J by 2 bases; unmatched bases: 7. The CDR3 loop is CASSLARPGQGSKNIQYF. The CDR3, as DNA: TGTGCCAGCAGCTTAGCGCGGCCGGGACAGGGGTCCAAAAACATTCAGTACTTC.

The chain combines TRBV19 with TRBJ2-7, with 11 bases matching TRBD2. Trimming took 2 bases from V and 3 from J; bases not matched to a gene: 3. The germline gives CDR1 LNHDA, CDR2 SQIVND (reference sequence). The CDR3 runs to 15 residues. CDR3 protein: CASSISGLAVYEQYF. CDR3 DNA: TGTGCCAGTAGTATATCGGGACTAGCGGTCTACGAGCAGTACTTC.

The table lists this clonotype with a few counts. This rearrangement joins TRBV11-2 to TRBJ2-3; TRBD2 aligns across 12 bases. Trimming at V came to 0 bases and at J to 6 bases, leaving 4 bases not matched to a gene. There are 16 residues in the CDR3. Germline values: CDR1 SGHAT, CDR2 FQNNGV. The CDR3 DNA follows: TGTGCCAGCAGCTTAGAACCTAGCGGGGGGGCTGATACGCAGTATTTT. This translates into CASSLEPSGGADTQYF.

The chain employs TRBV14 and TRBJ2-5, with a weak D call TRBD1 (6 bases). CDR1 and CDR2 (germline): SGHDN, FVKESK. V was cut by 1 base and J by 0 bases, with 18 bases left in between. The CDR3 has 18 residues. CDR3 nucleotide sequence: TGTGCCAGCAGCCAAGGGGCCGGGACAACCAAGTACCAAGAGACCCAGTACTTC. Its translation is CASSQGAGTTKYQETQYF.

V and J are TRBV6-2 or TRBV6-3 and TRBJ1-5; tentatively, D is TRBD1 (6 bases). The CDR3 runs to 15 residues. The V end was cut by 2 bases, the J end by 6 bases, with 14 bases between. The germline V gene has CDR1 MNHEY and CDR2 SVGEGT. CDR3 sequence: CASSYGAGGAQPQHF. The CDR3 DNA follows: TGTGCCAGCAGTTACGGTGCGGGGGGGGCTCAGCCCCAGCATTTT.

V and J are TRBV19 and TRBJ1-6; D unclear. The CDR3 consists of 18 residues. Germline V lookup: CDR1 LNHDA, CDR2 SQIVND (reference sequence). The ends were cut back, 2 bases at V and 8 bases at J, with 22 bases in the middle. Written as DNA, the CDR3 is TGTGCCAGTAGTATACCTACGACTTCTTTAGGTCGTCATTCACCCCTCCACTTT. It codes for CASSIPTTSLGRHSPLHF.

As DNA, the CDR3 is TGCGCCAGCAGTGAGGGCCTAGCGGGAGGGCCGAGGGAGCAGTACTTC. It is translated as CASSEGLAGGPREQYF. The genes are TRBV10-2 and TRBJ2-7; 12 bases align to TRBD2. J gave up 7 bases and V 2 bases, and 9 bases lay outside the gene matches. The CDR3 length is 16 residues. CDR1 and CDR2 (germline): WSHSY, SAAADI.

This clonotype was counted between two and nine times. The gene calls are TRBV2 and TRBJ2-2; D might be TRBD2 (5 bases). Trimming shortened V by 2 bases and J by 4 bases, and 11 bases separated the two germline ends. CDR1 and CDR2 from the germline V gene are SNHLY and FYNNEI. The CDR3 runs 15 residues. DNA of the CDR3: TGTGCCAGCAGTGAACTACTAGAAGTCACCGGGGAGCTGTTTTTT. Its translation is CASSELLEVTGELFF.

CDR3 in amino acids: CASKGSRPDNEQFF. For the CDR3, the DNA is TGTGCCAGTAAGGGGTCAAGGCCGGACAATGAGCAGTTCTTC. The V call is TRBV27, the J call TRBJ2-1, with TRBD1 as a possible D gene (5 bases). V shed 9 bases and J shed 5 bases, with 17 bases lying between them. This CDR3 is built from 14 residues. Germline-derived CDR1 and CDR2 are MNHEY and SMNVEV (reference sequence).

This clonotype appeared many times. The chain couples TRBV5-1 to TRBJ2-7; 7 bases map to TRBD1. Losses at the gene ends were 6 bases for V and 0 bases for J; bases not matched to a gene: 6. The CDR3 is made up of 14 amino acids. Germline lookup yields CDR1 SGHRS and CDR2 YFSETQ. As DNA, the CDR3 is TGCGCCAGCACCTACGGGACAGACTCCTACGAGCAGTACTTC. Its translation is CASTYGTDSYEQYF. Full variable domain (outside the CDR3, taken from reference TRBV5-1 and TRBJ2-7): KAGVTQTPRYLIKTRGQQVTLSCSPISGHRSVSWYQQTPGQGLQFLFEYFSETQRNKGNFPGRFSGRQFSNSRSEMNVSTLELGDSALYLCASTYGTDSYEQYFGPGTRLTVT.

This clonotype was counted ten times or more. V usage is TRBV20-1 and J usage is TRBJ2-7, with D tentatively TRBD1 or TRBD2 (5 bases each). V was shortened by 4 bases and J by 2 bases, with 9 bases between the two germline ends. This CDR3 comprises 12 residues. CDR1 DFQATT and CDR2 SNEGSKA come from the germline V gene (reference sequence). The CDR3 sequence is CSAKRGPYEQYF. The CDR3 DNA sequence: TGCAGTGCTAAGAGGGGCCCCTACGAGCAGTACTTC.

This clonotype was counted only a few times. The rearrangement links TRBV15 to TRBJ2-1, with 7 bases that match TRBD2. Germline values: CDR1 LNHNV, CDR2 YYDKDF (reference sequence). This CDR3 spans 13 amino acids. J lost 7 bases, V lost 0 bases, and 0 bases had no gene match. CDR3 protein: CATSREGGNEQFF. CDR3 DNA sequence: TGTGCCACCAGCAGAGAGGGAGGGAATGAGCAGTTCTTC.

This clonotype was counted many times. V and J are TRBV3-1 and TRBJ1-2, with D possibly matching TRBD1 (6 bases). The ends were cut back, 1 base at V and 5 bases at J, with 14 bases in the middle. The CDR3 is 15 amino acids. Germline CDR1 and CDR2: LGHDT and YNNKEL (reference sequence). In DNA, the CDR3 is TGTGCCAGCAGCCAAGTATCGACAGGCCTGTATGGCTACACCTTC. Amino acids: CASSQVSTGLYGYTF.

This clonotype appeared many times. The chain recombines TRBV2 with TRBJ2-1; TRBD1 matches 11 bases. This CDR3 contains 15 residues. CDR1 and CDR2 from the germline V gene are SNHLY and FYNNEI. With 4 bases clipped from V and 8 bases from J, the junction kept 7 bases outside the gene matches. The CDR3 region is CASSGGDRGRHEQFF. In DNA, the CDR3 is TGTGCCAGCAGTGGGGGGGACAGGGGGAGGCATGAGCAGTTCTTC.

This clonotype has a count of ten or more. The chain carries TRBV12-3 or TRBV12-4 and TRBJ2-4, with a tentative D call TRBD2 (6 bases). V shed 3 bases and J shed 15 bases, with 18 bases lying between them. This CDR3 contains 13 residues. The CDR3 is CASSLGGTVGRYF. Written as DNA, the CDR3 is TGTGCCAGCAGTTTGGGGGGTACAGTGGGGCGGTACTTC.

This clonotype showed up many times. The chain employs TRBV12-3 or TRBV12-4 and TRBJ2-3; perhaps D is TRBD1 or TRBD2 (5 bases each). This CDR3 spans 13 amino acids. V lost 5 bases to trimming and J lost 6 bases, with 12 bases between them. DNA for the CDR3: TGTGCCAGCAGTACGGGACGTTCGGATACGCAGTATTTT. Residues: CASSTGRSDTQYF.

The chain has TRBV11-3 and TRBJ2-1, with D perhaps TRBD2 (6 bases). V was trimmed by 4 bases and J by 7 bases, leaving 11 bases between them. Germline values: CDR1 SGHNT, CDR2 YENEEA. The CDR3 has 13 amino acids. CDR3 in amino acids: CASSSRTTNEQFF. The CDR3 bases are TGTGCCAGCAGCTCCAGGACTACAAATGAGCAGTTCTTC.

This clonotype has just a few counts. This chain joins TRBV7-9 and TRBJ1-4; D gene ambiguous. Trimming removed 5 bases at V and 8 bases at J, with 15 bases between. Germline CDR1 is SEHNR and CDR2 is FQNEAQ (reference sequence). CDR3 size: 14 residues. CDR3 in amino acids: CASSPTLAAEKLFF. DNA for the CDR3: TGTGCCAGCAGCCCTACTCTGGCCGCGGAAAAACTGTTTTTT. Variable domain in full (rest from reference TRBV7-9 and TRBJ1-4): DTGVSQNPRHKITKRGQNVTFRCDPISEHNRLYWYRQTLGQGPEFLTYFQNEAQLEKSRLLSDRFSAERPKGSFSTLEIQRTEQGDSAMYLCASSPTLAAEKLFFGSGTQLSVL.

This clonotype came up many times. V and J are TRBV28 and TRBJ2-7; maybe TRBD1 (5 bases). The ends were cut back, 5 bases at V and 0 bases at J, with 14 bases in the middle. Germline V gene data show CDR1 as MDHEN and CDR2 as SYDVKM. The CDR3 extends over 15 amino acids. The CDR3 protein is CASSPWTPDSYEQYF. In DNA form, the CDR3 reads TGTGCCAGCAGTCCCTGGACACCCGACTCCTACGAGCAGTACTTC.

This clonotype was picked up many times. V usage is TRBV6-5 and J usage is TRBJ2-1, with TRBD1 matching 7 bases. V was clipped by 2 bases and J by 9 bases; unmatched bases: 7. The CDR3 has 14 amino acids. Germline CDR1 MNHEY, CDR2 SVGAGI. The CDR3 DNA reads TGTGCCAGCAGTTACAGGGGGCTTCAGAGTGAGCAGTTCTTC. Translating it yields CASSYRGLQSEQFF.

The sample holds a few counts of this clonotype. V and J are TRBV15 and TRBJ2-7; 10 nucleotides align to TRBD2. CDR3 size: 15 residues. V gave up 8 bases and J gave up 1 base; unmatched junction bases: 8. Germline assignment: CDR1 LNHNV and CDR2 YYDKDF (reference sequence). CDR3 sequence (DNA): TGTGCCACCTCACCCGGGACTAGCGAATCCTACGAGCAGTACTTC. This encodes CATSPGTSESYEQYF.

At least ten counts were recorded for this clonotype. This sequence joins TRBV5-1 and TRBJ1-1; a possible D gene is TRBD1 (6 bases). Germline CDR1 and CDR2: SGHRS and YFSETQ. Trimming removed 0 bases from V and 1 base from J, with 10 bases in between. CDR3 length: 15 residues. CDR3 in amino acids: CASSLVGQPNTEAFF. The DNA for the CDR3 is TGCGCCAGCAGCTTGGTCGGACAGCCGAACACTGAAGCTTTCTTT.

The DNA of the CDR3 is TGTGCCGGCCCGAGCCCAGACCTAGTCAAGAACACTGAAGCTTTCTTT. This gives the protein CAGPSPDLVKNTEAFF. This chain joins TRBV27 and TRBJ1-1; D not certain. This CDR3 spans 16 amino acids. Germline V lookup: CDR1 MNHEY, CDR2 SMNVEV (reference sequence). The ends were cut back, 11 bases at V and 1 base at J, with 23 bases in the middle.

In this sample, this clonotype turned up a few times. This rearrangement joins TRBV10-3 to TRBJ2-1; 7 positions agree with TRBD2. The length of the CDR3 is 12 residues. Germline CDR1 ENHRY, CDR2 SYGVKD. The V gene end was trimmed by 10 bases and the J gene end by 6 bases; junction bases not matched to a gene: 6. The CDR3 loop is CATQGGVNEQFF. CDR3 nucleotides: TGTGCCACTCAGGGAGGGGTCAATGAGCAGTTCTTC.